This is a list of T cell receptor beta chains from one sample in a study of T-cell reconstitution after alpha-beta-depleted transplantation in children. One entry per CDR3 protein results from TCRdb running MiXCR on the PCR reads. The table includes roughly 280,000 distinct CDR3 sequences, roughly 10% detected once. The sequencing here drew on peripheral blood, taken 180 days after TCRalphabeta/CD19-depleted stem cell transplant. The receptors were sampled from a male patient aged 2-15 years who had a stem cell transplant for chronic granulomatous disease, so the T cells may come from the graft donor. The CDR3 runs from the conserved cysteine through the conserved F or W. Each record gives: D gene, clone size, V gene, J gene, CDR3 DNA, CDR3 protein. The D gene is left open where the match is weak. Expanded clones are given a class, and other clones once, few, many or no size at all.

d_call: -
clone_size: many
v_call: TRBV6-1
j_call: TRBJ2-2
cdr3_nt: TGTGCCAGCAGTGAATTGTGGCGGGAGCTGTTTTTT
cdr3_aa: CASSELWRELFF

d_call: -
clone_size: few
v_call: TRBV7-9
j_call: TRBJ2-7
cdr3_nt: TGTGCCAGCAGCAAAGGGGCTACCTACGAGCAGTACTTC
cdr3_aa: CASSKGATYEQYF

d_call: TRBD1
clone_size: few
v_call: TRBV4-2
j_call: TRBJ2-3
cdr3_nt: TGTGCCAGCAGCCAAGATAAAGACAGGGGCGTGACAGATACGCAGTATTTT
cdr3_aa: CASSQDKDRGVTDTQYF

d_call: TRBD2
clone_size: many
v_call: TRBV6-1
j_call: TRBJ2-3
cdr3_nt: TGTGCCAGCAGTAAAATACTAGCGGGACGCACAGATACGCAGTATTTT
cdr3_aa: CASSKILAGRTDTQYF

d_call: TRBD2
clone_size: -
v_call: TRBV20-1
j_call: TRBJ2-4
cdr3_nt: TGCAGTGCTAGAGGACTAGCGGGATTAGCCAAAAACATTCAGTACTTC
cdr3_aa: CSARGLAGLAKNIQYF

d_call: -
clone_size: -
v_call: TRBV6-2/TRBV6-3
j_call: TRBJ1-5
cdr3_nt: TGTGCCAGCAGTTACTCAACGGGGGGAAATCACCCCCAGCATTTT
cdr3_aa: CASSYSTGGNHPQHF

d_call: -
clone_size: many
v_call: TRBV5-5
j_call: TRBJ1-5
cdr3_nt: TGTGCCAGCAGCTCCGGAGGTGCCTATAGCAATCAGCCCCAGCATTTT
cdr3_aa: CASSSGGAYSNQPQHF

d_call: -
clone_size: many
v_call: TRBV7-2
j_call: TRBJ2-7
cdr3_nt: TGTGCCAGCAGCCCTCTTTTTGACTTC
cdr3_aa: CASSPLFDF

d_call: -
clone_size: many
v_call: TRBV12-3/TRBV12-4
j_call: TRBJ2-3
cdr3_nt: TGTGCCAGCAGTCCGGGGACAACGCAGTATTTT
cdr3_aa: CASSPGTTQYF

d_call: -
clone_size: few
v_call: TRBV11-2
j_call: TRBJ2-3
cdr3_nt: TGTGCCAGCAGCTCCCACAGGGAGTATACGCAGTATTTT
cdr3_aa: CASSSHREYTQYF

d_call: TRBD1
clone_size: many
v_call: TRBV13
j_call: TRBJ2-7
cdr3_nt: TGTGCCAGCAGCTTAGGCCCGCTGACAGGGTCCTACGAGCAGTACTTC
cdr3_aa: CASSLGPLTGSYEQYF

d_call: -
clone_size: many
v_call: TRBV20-1
j_call: TRBJ1-1
cdr3_nt: TGCAGTGCTAGAGGTTTGGGGGGAATAAACACTGAAGCTTTCTTT
cdr3_aa: CSARGLGGINTEAFF

d_call: TRBD2
clone_size: many
v_call: TRBV7-6
j_call: TRBJ2-7
cdr3_nt: TGTGCCAGCGGGACTAGCTCCAGGGAGCAGTACTTC
cdr3_aa: CASGTSSREQYF

d_call: -
clone_size: many
v_call: TRBV6-1
j_call: TRBJ1-2
cdr3_nt: TGTGCCAGCAGTACCATGGCTAACTATGGCTACACCTTC
cdr3_aa: CASSTMANYGYTF

d_call: -
clone_size: many
v_call: TRBV7-8
j_call: TRBJ2-7
cdr3_nt: TGTGCCAGCAGCTTAGGGACAGCTAACTACGAGCAGTACTTC
cdr3_aa: CASSLGTANYEQYF

d_call: TRBD1
clone_size: many
v_call: TRBV6-2/TRBV6-3
j_call: TRBJ2-1
cdr3_nt: TGTGCCAGCAGGGGGACAGGGAACCTGAATGAGCAGTTCTTC
cdr3_aa: CASRGTGNLNEQFF

d_call: TRBD1
clone_size: many
v_call: TRBV5-6
j_call: TRBJ2-1
cdr3_nt: TGTGCCAGCAGGTTCCGGGACAGGATCTACAATGAGCAGTTCTTC
cdr3_aa: CASRFRDRIYNEQFF

d_call: TRBD1
clone_size: many
v_call: TRBV5-5
j_call: TRBJ2-7
cdr3_nt: TGTGCCAGCAGCTTGGCCCCGGAGGACAGGGGCTCCTACGAGCAGTACTTC
cdr3_aa: CASSLAPEDRGSYEQYF

d_call: TRBD2
clone_size: many
v_call: TRBV25-1
j_call: TRBJ2-7
cdr3_nt: TGTGCCAGCAGTGACCCCGGGACTAGCTACGAGCAGTACTTC
cdr3_aa: CASSDPGTSYEQYF

d_call: -
clone_size: many
v_call: TRBV5-1
j_call: TRBJ2-7
cdr3_nt: TGCGCCAGCAGCTCTGGACTCGGGAGCTTCTCCTACGAGCAGTACTTC
cdr3_aa: CASSSGLGSFSYEQYF

d_call: TRBD2
clone_size: many
v_call: TRBV5-1
j_call: TRBJ2-1
cdr3_nt: TGCGCCAGCAGCTTGTGGGCGACTAGCGGAGGCAATGAGCAGTTCTTC
cdr3_aa: CASSLWATSGGNEQFF

d_call: -
clone_size: many
v_call: TRBV11-2
j_call: TRBJ2-1
cdr3_nt: TGTGCCAGCAGCTTAGTGGGGACCACCTCCTACAATGAGCAGTTCTTC
cdr3_aa: CASSLVGTTSYNEQFF

d_call: -
clone_size: many
v_call: TRBV4-2
j_call: TRBJ2-7
cdr3_nt: TGTGCCAGCAGCCAAGGGCTGGAGGCTGATTGGTCCTACGAGCAGTACTTC
cdr3_aa: CASSQGLEADWSYEQYF

d_call: -
clone_size: few
v_call: TRBV15
j_call: TRBJ2-5
cdr3_nt: TGTGCCACCAGCAGATACTATTCTCCAAGAAAGCTAGAGACCCAGTACTTC
cdr3_aa: CATSRYYSPRKLETQYF

d_call: TRBD2
clone_size: few
v_call: TRBV12-3/TRBV12-4
j_call: TRBJ2-5
cdr3_nt: TGTGCCAGCAGTTTGGGACTAGAGGTGACCCAGTACTTC
cdr3_aa: CASSLGLEVTQYF

d_call: -
clone_size: many
v_call: TRBV18
j_call: TRBJ2-1
cdr3_nt: TGTGCCAGCTCACCACCGACGAATGAGCAGTTCTTC
cdr3_aa: CASSPPTNEQFF

d_call: TRBD2
clone_size: many
v_call: TRBV7-2
j_call: TRBJ2-1
cdr3_nt: TGTGCCAGCAGCTCGAGACTAGCGGGAGGGCCGGATGAGCAGTTCTTC
cdr3_aa: CASSSRLAGGPDEQFF

d_call: TRBD1
clone_size: many
v_call: TRBV5-1
j_call: TRBJ1-1
cdr3_nt: TGCGCCAGCTGCTCGGGACAGGGAAGTACTGAAGCTTTCTTT
cdr3_aa: CASCSGQGSTEAFF

d_call: TRBD2
clone_size: many
v_call: TRBV20-1
j_call: TRBJ2-7
cdr3_nt: TGCAGTGCTGGGAGACTAGCGGAGTACTTC
cdr3_aa: CSAGRLAEYF

d_call: -
clone_size: many
v_call: TRBV20-1
j_call: TRBJ2-3
cdr3_nt: TGCAGTGCTAGAGATCCAAGGGGGGCGGGAGATACGCAGTATTTT
cdr3_aa: CSARDPRGAGDTQYF

d_call: -
clone_size: many
v_call: TRBV3-1
j_call: TRBJ1-6
cdr3_nt: TGTGCCAGCAGCCCCGTGACCGTGATGCATAATTCACCCCTCCACTTT
cdr3_aa: CASSPVTVMHNSPLHF

d_call: -
clone_size: many
v_call: TRBV12-3/TRBV12-4
j_call: TRBJ2-5
cdr3_nt: TGTGCCAGCAGTCCGACACGGACAAGCGTGACCCAGTACTTC
cdr3_aa: CASSPTRTSVTQYF

d_call: -
clone_size: many
v_call: TRBV6-5
j_call: TRBJ2-2
cdr3_nt: TGTGCCAGCAGTTACGAGAGGGCGGATACCGGGGAGCTGTTTTTT
cdr3_aa: CASSYERADTGELFF

d_call: TRBD2
clone_size: many
v_call: TRBV7-9
j_call: TRBJ2-5
cdr3_nt: TGTGCCAGCAGCAAGGGACTAGCGGGGGAAGAGACCCAGTACTTC
cdr3_aa: CASSKGLAGEETQYF

d_call: TRBD2
clone_size: few
v_call: TRBV27
j_call: TRBJ2-1
cdr3_nt: TGTGCCAGCAGTTCGGGACTAGCGGGAGTTCCCCCCTACAATGAGCAGTTCTTC
cdr3_aa: CASSSGLAGVPPYNEQFF

d_call: -
clone_size: many
v_call: TRBV20-1
j_call: TRBJ1-3
cdr3_nt: TGCAGCCCCCCCCAACAGGGTGCTGGAAACACCATATATTTT
cdr3_aa: CSPPQQGAGNTIYF

d_call: TRBD2
clone_size: -
v_call: TRBV20-1
j_call: TRBJ2-1
cdr3_nt: TGCAGTGCTCCTATTCTAGCGGGAGGGCCCTGGGATGAGCAGTTCTTC
cdr3_aa: CSAPILAGGPWDEQFF

d_call: -
clone_size: many
v_call: TRBV7-9
j_call: TRBJ2-1
cdr3_nt: TGTGCCAGCAGCTTTCCCGGGAACAATGAGCAGTTCTTC
cdr3_aa: CASSFPGNNEQFF

d_call: -
clone_size: few
v_call: TRBV18
j_call: TRBJ2-3
cdr3_nt: TGTGCCAGCTCACCACTTCCCGGGGGAGCCAGCACAGATACGCAGTATTTT
cdr3_aa: CASSPLPGGASTDTQYF

d_call: -
clone_size: many
v_call: TRBV18
j_call: TRBJ1-3
cdr3_nt: TGTGCCAGCTCAGTCATAGGAAACTCTGGAAACACCATATATTTT
cdr3_aa: CASSVIGNSGNTIYF

d_call: TRBD2
clone_size: few
v_call: TRBV5-4
j_call: TRBJ2-1
cdr3_nt: TGTGCCAGCAGCTCGGCCATCAGGGGACTAGGCAATGAGCAGTTCTTC
cdr3_aa: CASSSAIRGLGNEQFF

d_call: -
clone_size: many
v_call: TRBV29-1
j_call: TRBJ2-3
cdr3_nt: TGCAGCGTTGAGGGGGGGCGACCCCCTAGCACAGATACGCAGTATTTT
cdr3_aa: CSVEGGRPPSTDTQYF

d_call: -
clone_size: many
v_call: TRBV5-1
j_call: TRBJ1-4
cdr3_nt: TGCGCCAGCAGCTTGAGGCCGGACGAAAAACTGTTTTTT
cdr3_aa: CASSLRPDEKLFF

d_call: -
clone_size: many
v_call: TRBV7-8
j_call: TRBJ2-1
cdr3_nt: TGTGCCAGCACCCCCGGGACTCCATATTATGGGCAGTTCTTC
cdr3_aa: CASTPGTPYYGQFF

d_call: TRBD1
clone_size: few
v_call: TRBV29-1
j_call: TRBJ1-1
cdr3_nt: TGCAGCGTTCGGACAGGGGCATTTCCCACTGAAGCTTTCTTT
cdr3_aa: CSVRTGAFPTEAFF

d_call: -
clone_size: many
v_call: TRBV6-5
j_call: TRBJ2-4
cdr3_nt: TGTGCCAGCAGTACTAAGGGGGACGGGAAGAACATTCAGTACTTC
cdr3_aa: CASSTKGDGKNIQYF